Shown below are 14 T cell receptor beta chains from a single sample sequenced in a study of blood T cell repertoires in COVID-19. The protocol was immunoSEQ multiplex PCR, while the TCRdb copy is restricted to in-frame clones and leaves out a portion. The table lists fewer than 300,000 clones, about 80% of them singletons, with around a sixth in the top ten. Sequences were obtained from peripheral blood. The receptors were gathered from a person aged 70 to 85 with COVID-19, enrolled during active disease.

The table lists this clone with a few counts. The chain uses TRBV21-1 and TRBJ2-1; TRBD2 is the table's D call, not checked against the DNA. TRBV21-1 is listed as a pseudogene. The CDR3 has 15 amino acids. In DNA, the CDR3 is TGTGCCAATAGGAGAGAAAGGTGGTGGGACAATGAGCAGTTCTTC. It specifies CANRRERWWDNEQFF.

V usage is TRBV11-2 and J usage is TRBJ2-3, with D hard to call. The germline CDR1 and CDR2 sequences are SGHAT and FQNNGV. The CDR3 contains 16 residues. Trimming shortened V by 1 base and J by 2 bases, and 13 bases separated the two germline ends. CDR3 in DNA: TGTGCCAGCAGCTTAGGCCTATTACAGCCCACAGATACGCAGTATTTT. Protein sequence: CASSLGLLQPTDTQYF.

The genes are TRBV3-1 (or the pseudogene TRBV3-2) and TRBJ1-2, with D perhaps matching TRBD1 (5 bases). Trimming stripped 5 bases from V and 8 bases from J, with 12 bases between. Germline values: CDR1 LGHDT, CDR2 YNNKEL (reference sequence). The CDR3 is 12 residues long. The CDR3 protein is CASSAGRPGYTF. CDR3 bases: TGTGCCAGCAGCGCAGGGAGGCCCGGCTACACCTTC.

This clone was seen a single time. The genes are TRBV28 and TRBJ2-1; D is unresolved. The CDR3 loop spans 14 amino acids. The germline V gene has CDR1 MDHEN and CDR2 SYDVKM. V was clipped by 5 bases and J by 7 bases, with 15 bases between them. The DNA of the CDR3 is TGTGCCAGCAGTACCCTCCGACCGACTAATGAGCAGTTCTTC. Translation gives CASSTLRPTNEQFF. The full variable domain, completed using reference TRBV28 and TRBJ2-1, is DVKVTQSSRYLVKRTGEKVFLECVQDMDHENMFWYRQDPGLGLRLIYFSYDVKMKEKGDIPEGYSVSREKKERFSLILESASTNQTSMYLCASSTLRPTNEQFFGPGTRLTVL.

The chain has TRBV6-6 and TRBJ2-1, with D possibly being TRBD2 (6 bases). Between the trimmed V and J ends, which lost 6 bases and 6 bases, there was a span of 21 bases. The germline V gene has CDR1 MNHNY and CDR2 SVGAGI (reference sequence). The CDR3 extends over 16 amino acids. CDR3 DNA: TGTGCCAGCAGCCCATGGGGGGTGGCGGGATCCAATGAGCAGTTCTTC. This translates into CASSPWGVAGSNEQFF.

The chain couples TRBV3-1 (or the pseudogene TRBV3-2) to TRBJ2-3, with D tentatively TRBD2 (6 bases). CDR3 length: 17 residues. Germline V lookup: CDR1 LGHDT, CDR2 YNNKEL (reference sequence). The V end lost 1 base, the J end lost 1 base, and 15 bases lay between the germline ends. The CDR3 DNA is TGTGCCAGCAGCCAAGTGGTCCTAGCGAGTCGCACAGATACGCAGTATTTT. Encoded protein: CASSQVVLASRTDTQYF.

The gene calls are TRBV28 and TRBJ2-1; TRBD2 aligns across 13 bases. CDR1 and CDR2 from the germline V gene are MDHEN and SYDVKM. Trimming took 5 bases from V and 2 from J; bases not matched to a gene: 12. CDR3 length: 19 amino acids. CDR3 bases: TGTGCCAGCAGTCCCGACCCCGGACTAGCGGGGGATACCTACAATGAGCAGTTCTTC. Translation: CASSPDPGLAGDTYNEQFF.

The V call is TRBV27, the J call TRBJ1-1; D is perhaps TRBD1 (6 bases). V gave up 2 bases and J gave up 11 bases, with 15 bases separating them. This CDR3 is built from 13 residues. Germline CDR1 reads MNHEY; CDR2 reads SMNVEV (reference sequence). In DNA, the CDR3 is TGTGCCAGCAGTTTAACTTTACAGGGTAGGGCTTTCTTT. Its translation: CASSLTLQGRAFF.

V is TRBV6-1 and J is TRBJ2-2; maybe TRBD1 (6 bases). V lost 3 bases, J lost 1 base, and 12 bases lay in between. Looked up from germline, CDR1 is MNHNS and CDR2 is SASEGT. The CDR3 runs 16 residues. The CDR3 DNA follows: TGTGCCAGCAGTGAGCAAAAGGGACAGAACACCGGGGAGCTGTTTTTT. Translated, it gives CASSEQKGQNTGELFF.

A single count supports this clone. The chain has TRBV28 and TRBJ2-2, with 14 bases matching TRBD2. The V and J ends lost 6 bases and 6 bases, in that order; junction bases with no gene match: 12. The CDR3 contains 18 residues. Germline CDR1 reads MDHEN; CDR2 reads SYDVKM. Written as DNA, the CDR3 is TGTGCCAGCAGCGCCCCGGGACTAGCGGGAGTCATCTCCGGGGAGCTGTTTTTT. It specifies CASSAPGLAGVISGELFF.

The chain uses TRBV7-2 and TRBJ2-3; the D is unclear. In germline, CDR1 is SGHTA, CDR2 FQGNSA. The length of the CDR3 is 13 residues. V was cut by 8 bases and J by 2 bases, with 11 bases left in between. The chain's CDR3 is CASAMRYTDTQYF. In nucleotides, the CDR3 is TGTGCCAGCGCGATGCGGTACACAGATACGCAGTATTTT.

The CDR3 sequence is CASSPPAGLNTGELFF. CDR3 DNA sequence: TGTGCCAGCTCACCACCGGCGGGGTTGAACACCGGGGAGCTGTTTTTT. V is TRBV18 and J is TRBJ2-2; possibly TRBD2 for D (6 bases). CDR3 size: 16 residues. The V end lost 0 bases, the J end lost 1 base, and 9 bases lay between the germline ends. The germline V gene has CDR1 KGHSH and CDR2 LQKENI.

The V and J genes are TRBV19 and TRBJ2-7; 7 bases align to TRBD1. Germline loops: CDR1 LNHDA, CDR2 SQIVND (reference sequence). The V gene end was trimmed by 5 bases and the J gene end by 3 bases; junction bases not matched to a gene: 10. This CDR3 is 15 amino acids long. CDR3 DNA sequence: TGTGCCAGTAGTTTCCGGGACAGCTTCTTCTACGAGCAGTACTTC. The encoded protein is CASSFRDSFFYEQYF.

The chain employs TRBV19 and TRBJ1-6; the D is unclear. The CDR3 length is 12 residues. Germline V gene data show CDR1 as LNHDA and CDR2 as SQIVND (reference sequence). V was shortened by 3 bases and J by 8 bases, with 5 bases between the two germline ends. CDR3 nucleotide sequence: TGTGCCAGTAGTATCCGTGATTCACCCCTCCACTTT. Protein sequence: CASSIRDSPLHF.